This TCR beta chain was captured in a study of blood T cells in healthy people across ages. Study-wide findings and caveats: Diversity was estimated from one million T cells, and these estimates were considered underestimates.

Then a second PCR, running about 7 to 11 cycles, was carried out with a sample-barcoded 5' primer and a J-beta primer mix. TCRdb independently ran MiXCR on the 5' RACE reads; one entry per CDR3 protein. The top ten clones hold under 8.5% of a sample with about 1.4 million distinct CDR3 sequences, 45% to 70% of them seen once. Trimming cost V 2 bases and J 5 bases, with 5 bases left between them. Germline-derived CDR1 and CDR2 are DFQATT and SNEGSKA (reference sequence). The CDR3 is 11 residues long. For this clonotype: Its target is unknown.

The rearrangement joins TRBV20-1 to TRBJ2-3; D unresolved. Sequencing was carried out using blood. The sequence was obtained from a man younger than 35 in good health. CDR3 nucleotide sequence: TGCAGTGCTAGAAACGGAGATACGCAGTATTTT. Its protein is CSARNGDTQYF.